The source of this TCR beta chain is a study of OX40 agonist ivuxolimab in advanced cancers. Regarding the study in general: The costimulatory receptor OX40 (CD134) was targeted by ivuxolimab, a fully human IgG2 agonistic monoclonal antibody. Prior anti-PD-1, anti-PD-L1 or anti-CTLA-4 therapy was permitted, and 30% to 50% of dose-escalation patients had received checkpoint inhibitors. Among the approximately 54 dose-escalation patients, 19 had hepatocellular carcinoma, around 15 melanoma, 9 renal cell carcinoma and 9 head and neck cancer. The paper covers the monotherapy dose-escalation part of the phase I ivuxolimab trial, which included N ≈ 52 patients. The point of sequencing TCRbeta in the periphery was to test whether ivuxolimab changed TCR sequence diversity and drove clonal T-cell expansion. Intravenous ivuxolimab was administered to patients every 2 weeks at six dose levels: 0.01, 0.1, 0.3, 1.5, 3 and 10 mg/kg. Partial responses occurred in three dose-escalation patients: two with cutaneous melanoma and one with hepatocellular carcinoma. The dose-escalation cohort was about 86% male with a mean age of 60 years, ranging from roughly 20 to 80. Overall study results and their limits: At doses of 0.1 to 3.0 mg/kg, clonal expansion of both CD4+ and CD8+ blood T cells was observed from baseline to week 6. In the 0.1-3.0 mg/kg groups, partial responders were among the patients with the lowest normalized peripheral clonal expansion, particularly in CD8+ T cells. Low levels of normalized T-cell clonal expansion were also seen in some patients who did not respond. After ivuxolimab, more expanded clones were found on average in CD8+ T cells than in CD4+ T cells. Antigen specificity was not determined for the clonally expanded peripheral T cells.

For sequencing of the TCRbeta CDR3 region, genomic DNA was extracted from the sorted cells. The immunoSEQ Assay was used to sequence the TCRbeta CDR3 regions. The source is immuneACCESS, and TCRdb retained only in-frame sequences with V and J called. Part of the clones is not carried over; for the studies checked, unresolved V genes explain less than half of this, and the remainder is unexplained. This sample holds around 58,000 clones; about 89% were observed only once. The ten largest clones take up 1.2% to 1.5% of the sample. The trial excluded patients who had a history of autoimmune disease or who were on systemic immunosuppression. In every dose cohort, peripheral blood was drawn for TCR sequencing at baseline, cycle 4 day 1, and cycle 7 day 1. Samples came from an open-label, multicenter, first-in-human phase I dose-escalation trial of ivuxolimab. Adults with locally advanced or metastatic melanoma, renal cell, hepatocellular, or head and neck squamous cell carcinoma were enrolled in the trial. Before TCR sequencing, CD4+ T cells and CD8+ T cells were sorted from peripheral blood as separate populations.

V is reduced by 4 bases and J by 4 bases, leaving a spacing of 14 bases between them. The CDR3 numbers 15 residues from cysteine through phenylalanine. Only the CDR3 region is kept as DNA, spanning 45 bases read in frame from base 1. Per the germline V gene, SGHRS is the CDR1 and YFSETQ is the CDR2. Concerning this clone itself: Its cognate antigen has yet to be identified. No per-base quality is available; no much larger clone lies one base away.

This receptor was obtained from an adult with an advanced solid tumor such as melanoma, head and neck, liver or kidney cancer. The sample here was CD4+ or CD8+ T cells sorted from blood, taken in a trial of the OX40 agonist ivuxolimab. Rearrangement joined TRBV5-1 to TRBJ2-2; the D region may be TRBD1 or TRBD2, each matching 5 bases equally. The CDR3 protein is CASSPSRASTGELFF. The nucleotides are TGCGCCAGCAGCCCTAGCAGGGCTTCCACCGGGGAGCTGTTTTTT. This CDR3, with the reference TRBV5-1 and TRBJ2-2 proteins standing in past its ends, gives the full variable domain KAGVTQTPRYLIKTRGQQVTLSCSPISGHRSVSWYQQTPGQGLQFLFEYFSETQRNKGNFPGRFSGRQFSNSRSEMNVSTLELGDSALYLCASSPSRASTGELFFGEGSRLTVL.